The 6 T cell receptor beta chains below were found in one sample sequenced in a study of CD8 T cells in ankylosing spondylitis. TCRdb reprocessed the 5' RACE reads with MiXCR, giving one entry per CDR3 protein. This table has about 140,000 distinct CDR3 sequences, 7% to 9% appearing once. The specimen sequenced was synovial fluid, either unsorted or a sorted T cell fraction (not recorded which). The receptors were gathered from a male donor with ankylosing spondylitis.

Ten or more counts support this clonotype. This chain joins TRBV7-2 and TRBJ2-5; no reliable D call. V lost 1 base and J 5 bases, leaving 8 bases between the germline ends. Germline V gene data show CDR1 as SGHTA and CDR2 as FQGNSA. The CDR3 runs to 13 residues. This CDR3 reads CASSLVSRETQYF. DNA for the CDR3: TGTGCCAGCAGCTTAGTGTCTAGGGAGACCCAGTACTTC.

This clonotype was seen a few times. The rearrangement uses TRBV20-1 and TRBJ2-3, with TRBD2 matching 7 bases. The germline CDR1 and CDR2 sequences are DFQATT and SNEGSKA (reference sequence). The CDR3 covers 13 residues. Unmatched junction bases numbered 8, after V lost 7 bases and J lost 4 bases. CDR3 in DNA: TGCAGTGTCCAAGCGGGATCGGCAGATACGCAGTATTTT. Protein product: CSVQAGSADTQYF.

This clonotype has just a few counts. The rearrangement links TRBV6-2 or TRBV6-3 to TRBJ1-4; D is ambiguous. V lost 6 bases, J lost 0 bases, and 11 bases lay in between. The CDR3 runs 15 residues. Germline assignment: CDR1 MNHEY and CDR2 SVGEGT. The CDR3 DNA sequence: TGTGCCAGCAGAGGACTGAGGGCAACTAATGAAAAACTGTTTTTT. Protein: CASRGLRATNEKLFF.

This clonotype came up a few times. The chain joins TRBV5-1 to TRBJ1-1; tentatively, D is TRBD1 (6 bases). Germline V gives CDR1 SGHRS, CDR2 YFSETQ. The CDR3 consists of 14 residues. V lost 3 bases and J 1 base, leaving 10 bases between the germline ends. Here the CDR3 DNA reads TGCGCCAGCAGCTCGGGACAAACGAACACTGAAGCTTTCTTT. Protein sequence: CASSSGQTNTEAFF.

This clonotype appeared a few times. The chain combines TRBV20-1 with TRBJ2-7, with 10 bases identical to TRBD1. Looked up from germline, CDR1 is DFQATT and CDR2 is SNEGSKA (reference sequence). V trimming: 1 base; J trimming: 4 bases; junction bases outside the gene matches: 4. This CDR3 spans 14 amino acids. The CDR3 spells CSARGGQGGYEQYF. The CDR3 bases are TGCAGTGCTAGAGGAGGACAGGGGGGGTACGAGCAGTACTTC.

This clonotype has a count of ten or more. This chain connects TRBV3-1 to TRBJ2-5; maybe TRBD2 (7 bases). This CDR3 is 14 amino acids long. CDR1 LGHDT and CDR2 YNNKEL come from the germline V gene (reference sequence). Trimming removed 7 bases from V and 5 bases from J, with 17 bases in between. The CDR3 region is CASTRGGGWETQYF. For the CDR3, the DNA is TGTGCCAGCACCAGAGGGGGGGGTTGGGAGACCCAGTACTTC.